This T cell receptor (beta chain) stems from a study of a mutant IDH1 vaccine in newly diagnosed glioma. As to this clone: Antigen unknown.

The table came from immunoSEQ multiplex PCR; TCRdb's copy has only in-frame clones and leaves some out. The data show approximately 110,000 clones, about 90% seen once. Time point in this sample: week 11, during vaccination. Doses consisted of 300 ug of mutant IDH1 20-mer peptide each, paired with topical imiquimod. With 6 bases clipped from V and 6 bases from J, the junction kept 8 bases outside the gene matches. Germline V gene data show CDR1 as MDHEN and CDR2 as SYDVKM. The CDR3 contains 14 residues. The specimen comprised PBMCs, sampled from a glioma patient whose treatment included an IDH1 peptide vaccine. The clonotype was recovered from a woman in her forties or fifties with glioma. V usage is TRBV28 and J usage is TRBJ2-7, with TRBD2 matching 10 bases. The CDR3: CASSLLAGLAEQYF. CDR3 DNA: TGTGCCAGCAGCCTACTAGCGGGACTGGCCGAGCAGTACTTC. Full variable domain (remainder filled in from reference TRBV28 and TRBJ2-7): DVKVTQSSRYLVKRTGEKVFLECVQDMDHENMFWYRQDPGLGLRLIYFSYDVKMKEKGDIPEGYSVSREKKERFSLILESASTNQTSMYLCASSLLAGLAEQYFGPGTRLTVT.